These 11 T cell receptor beta chains share one sample of origin, sequenced in a study of blood T cells in healthy people across ages (dated by TCRdb to about 2015). Libraries were built with 5' RACE. The sequencer was an Illumina HiSeq 2500. The second PCR ran for roughly 7 to 11 cycles and used a J-beta primer mix along with a sample-barcoded 5' primer. Through fastp at Q25 and MiXCR, TCRdb rebuilt clones from the public reads, retaining in-frame beta chains. All rows with the same CDR3 protein become a single entry with the most common DNA and genes. The sample table shows about a million distinct CDR3 sequences, and 40% to 60% are seen once. Under 15% of the sample goes to the ten largest clones. The sample comprised blood. All receptors come from a man aged 30 to 39 in good health.

The chain couples TRBV27 to TRBJ2-1; 12 bases line up with TRBD2. The V and J ends lost 3 bases and 5 bases, in that order; junction bases with no gene match: 5. This CDR3 spans 16 amino acids. Germline loops: CDR1 MNHEY, CDR2 SMNVEV (reference sequence). CDR3 DNA: TGTGCCAGCAGTTTTAGGCTAGCGGGGGGGGACAATGAGCAGTTCTTC. Translating gives CASSFRLAGGDNEQFF.

The CDR3 bases are TGTGCCAGCAGTGATGTAGTAGGCACTAACTATGGCTACACCTTC. As protein: CASSDVVGTNYGYTF. The rearrangement joins TRBV2 to TRBJ1-2; no firm D call. This CDR3 spans 15 amino acids. From germline, CDR1 is SNHLY and CDR2 FYNNEI. Trimming took 3 bases from V and 0 from J, leaving 11 bases between them.

The chain carries TRBV6-6 and TRBJ1-5, with a possible D match to TRBD1 (5 bases). Trimming pared 11 bases from V and 0 bases from J, leaving 14 bases between. In germline, CDR1 is MNHNY, CDR2 SVGAGI (reference sequence). The CDR3 runs 14 residues. In DNA form, the CDR3 reads TGTGCCGCTAGGGACTCCGATAGCAATCAGCCCCAGCATTTT. Protein product: CAARDSDSNQPQHF.

This chain joins TRBV14 and TRBJ2-1; TRBD2 aligns across 9 bases. The V gene end was trimmed by 8 bases and the J gene end by 8 bases; junction bases not matched to a gene: 10. Germline V gene data show CDR1 as SGHDN and CDR2 as FVKESK. This CDR3 region has 14 residues. The CDR3 here is CASGASGVLDEQFF. The CDR3 DNA follows: TGTGCCAGCGGGGCTAGCGGGGTCCTCGATGAGCAGTTCTTC.

This clonotype has only a few counts. The chain employs TRBV5-6 and TRBJ2-3; D is undetermined. This CDR3 contains 13 residues. Trimming cost V 4 bases and J 0 bases, with 6 bases left between them. Germline V gene sequence: CDR1 SGHDT, CDR2 YYEEEE. In nucleotides, the CDR3 is TGTGCCAGCAGCGTGGACAGCACAGATACGCAGTATTTT. As protein: CASSVDSTDTQYF.

In regard to this clonotype: One end of the junction is discordant with germline, which a read error may explain. The gene calls are TRBV30 and TRBJ2-6; D might be TRBD2 (5 bases). Per germline, CDR1 GTSNPN and CDR2 SVGIG (reference sequence). The CDR3 contains 10 residues. Written as DNA, the CDR3 is TGTGCCGGGAGTGAAAACGTCCTGACTTTC. This sequence encodes CAGSENVLTF.

The chain links TRBV6-5 to TRBJ1-6; 9 nucleotides line up with TRBD1. J lost 11 bases, V lost 4 bases, and 12 bases had no gene match. The CDR3 consists of 16 residues. CDR1 and CDR2 (germline): MNHEY, SVGAGI. CDR3 region: CASSFISQTGGPPLHF. The CDR3 DNA reads as TGTGCCAGCAGTTTCATCTCCCAGACAGGGGGACCACCCCTCCACTTT.

The chain links TRBV4-2 to TRBJ2-1; tentatively, D is TRBD2 (5 bases). Germline CDR1 is LGHNA and CDR2 is YNFKEQ. V was cut by 1 base and J by 2 bases, with 12 bases left in between. The CDR3 spans 16 residues. The CDR3 is CASSQASGSTYNEQFF. The CDR3 region has the DNA TGTGCCAGCAGCCAAGCGAGCGGTTCCACCTACAATGAGCAGTTCTTC.

The chain employs TRBV5-1 and TRBJ2-3; TRBD2 agrees at 10 bases. The V segment lost 2 bases and the J segment 2 bases; nucleotides outside the gene matches: 8. CDR1 is SGHRS and CDR2 is YFSETQ in the germline V gene. The CDR3 extends over 17 amino acids. The CDR3 sequence: CASSLQTLAGFTDTQYF. The CDR3 nucleotides read TGCGCCAGCAGCTTACAAACACTAGCGGGGTTCACAGATACGCAGTATTTT.

The CDR3 spells CASSQEHAGDSYNSPLHF. The CDR3 region has the DNA TGCGCCAGCAGCCAAGAGCACGCGGGGGACTCCTATAATTCACCCCTCCACTTT. V is TRBV4-1 and J is TRBJ1-6; a possible D gene is TRBD1 (5 bases). This CDR3 has 18 residues. Trimming stripped 0 bases from V and 0 bases from J, with 12 bases between. CDR1 is MGHRA and CDR2 is YSYEKL in the germline V gene.

V gene TRBV20-1 combines with J gene TRBJ2-3; 8 nucleotides agree with TRBD2. The CDR3 spans 16 residues. V was pared by 3 bases and J by 1 base, with 9 bases of the junction left unmatched. Germline V gene sequence: CDR1 DFQATT, CDR2 SNEGSKA (reference sequence). CDR3: CSASPFRGGRTDTQYF. CDR3 DNA: TGCAGTGCTAGCCCCTTTCGGGGGGGCCGCACAGATACGCAGTATTTT.